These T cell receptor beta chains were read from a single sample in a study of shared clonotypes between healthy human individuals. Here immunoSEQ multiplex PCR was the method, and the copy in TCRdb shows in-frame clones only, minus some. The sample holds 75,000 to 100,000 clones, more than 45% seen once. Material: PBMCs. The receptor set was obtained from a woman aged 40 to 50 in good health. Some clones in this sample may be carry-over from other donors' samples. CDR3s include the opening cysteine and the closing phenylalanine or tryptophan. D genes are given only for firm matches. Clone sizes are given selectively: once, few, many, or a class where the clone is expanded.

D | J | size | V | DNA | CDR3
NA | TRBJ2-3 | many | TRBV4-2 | TGTGCCAGCAGCCCCCGCTTGGAGGCTAGCGGCACAGATACGCAGTATTTT | CASSPRLEASGTDTQYF
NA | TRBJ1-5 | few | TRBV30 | TGTGCCTGGAGTGTACGCGGGGGACAGCCCCAGCATTTT | CAWSVRGGQPQHF
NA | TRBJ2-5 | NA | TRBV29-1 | TGCAGCGTTGACGGGGGTCGGGAGACCCAGTACTTC | CSVDGGRETQYF
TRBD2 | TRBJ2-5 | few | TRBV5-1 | TGCGCCAGCAGCCCGGGACTAGCGGGATTCTGGGGAGAGACCCAGTACTTC | CASSPGLAGFWGETQYF
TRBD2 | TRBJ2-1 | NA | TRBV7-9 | TGTGCCAGCAGCTCCAGACTAGCGGGACGAGGATACAATGAGCAGTTCTTC | CASSSRLAGRGYNEQFF
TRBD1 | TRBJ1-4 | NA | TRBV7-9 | TGTGCCAGCAGCTTATCGACAGGGTTCAGGGATGAAAAACTGTTTTTT | CASSLSTGFRDEKLFF
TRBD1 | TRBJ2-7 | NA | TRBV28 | TGTGCCAGCAGTCTCCAACAGGGGGCACAGTACTTC | CASSLQQGAQYF
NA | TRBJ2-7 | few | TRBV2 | TGTGCCAGCAGTGTAGCGGTATGGGGCTACGAGCAGTACTTC | CASSVAVWGYEQYF
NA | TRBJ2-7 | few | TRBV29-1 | TGCAGCGTTGGAACAGGCGGGATATCCGAGCAGTACTTC | CSVGTGGISEQYF
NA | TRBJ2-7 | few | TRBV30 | TGTGCCTGGAGGCAGAGCTCCTACGAGCAGTACTTC | CAWRQSSYEQYF
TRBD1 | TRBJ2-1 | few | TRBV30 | TGTGCCTGGAAACTGGGGGGACAGGTATCACTAGAGCAGTTCTTC | CAWKLGGQVSLEQFF
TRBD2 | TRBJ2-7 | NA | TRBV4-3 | TGCGCCAGCAGCCTGGGGACTAGCGGGACCTACGAGCAGTACTTC | CASSLGTSGTYEQYF
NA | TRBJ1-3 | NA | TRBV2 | TGTGCCAGCAGTGGTGGCAGTCGGGAAGGAAACACCATATATTTT | CASSGGSREGNTIYF
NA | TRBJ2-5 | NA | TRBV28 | TGTGCCAGCAGTTTCCCCTTGGTGGGGGAGACCCAGTACTTC | CASSFPLVGETQYF
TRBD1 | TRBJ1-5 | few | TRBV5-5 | TGTGCCAGCAGCTTGTGGGGACAGAGCAATCAGCCCCAGCATTTT | CASSLWGQSNQPQHF
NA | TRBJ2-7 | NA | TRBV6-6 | TGTGCCAGCTCCCAGGACGCGAGCTCCTACGAGCAGTACTTC | CASSQDASSYEQYF
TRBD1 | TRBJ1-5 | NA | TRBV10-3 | TGTGCCATCAGTGATAGGGGGCGCGTTCAGCCCCAGCATTTT | CAISDRGRVQPQHF
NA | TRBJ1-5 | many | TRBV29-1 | TGCAGCGGAGGGCCAGTCCAGCCCCAGCATTTT | CSGGPVQPQHF
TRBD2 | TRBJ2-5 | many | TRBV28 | TGTGCCAGCAGTTTATACCCCTCCGGGGTTAGCGGGAAAGAGACCCAGTACTTC | CASSLYPSGVSGKETQYF
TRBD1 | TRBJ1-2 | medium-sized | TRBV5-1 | TGCGCCAGCAGCACGACAGGGTTGAGGAGCTATGGCTACACCTTC | CASSTTGLRSYGYTF
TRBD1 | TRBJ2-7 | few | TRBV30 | TGTGCCTGGACCCCGGGACAGGGAGGGAGCAGAGCTCCAGGCGAGCAGTACTTC | CAWTPGQGGSRAPGEQYF
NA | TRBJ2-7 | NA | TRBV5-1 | TGCGCCAGCAGCTTGTCCCGGCCCGCCTACGAGCAGTACTTC | CASSLSRPAYEQYF
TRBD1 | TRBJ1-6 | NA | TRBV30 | TGTGCCTGGAGTTGGGACAGAAGCTCCTATAATTCACCCCTCCACTTT | CAWSWDRSSYNSPLHF
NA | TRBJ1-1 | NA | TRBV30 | TGTGCCTCAAGGCACCCCCAGGACACTGAAGCTTTCTTT | CASRHPQDTEAFF
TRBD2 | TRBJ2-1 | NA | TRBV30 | TGTGCCTGGAGGAGGGCGTCAGCGGGAGTTAGTGAGCAGTTCTTC | CAWRRASAGVSEQFF
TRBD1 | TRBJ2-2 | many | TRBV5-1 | TGCGCCAGCAGCCGGACAGGGGGCGCGAACACCGGGGAGCTGTTTTTT | CASSRTGGANTGELFF
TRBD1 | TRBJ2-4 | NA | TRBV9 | TGTGCCAGCAGCGCCCTGGGGACAGGGCTTTACTTC | CASSALGTGLYF
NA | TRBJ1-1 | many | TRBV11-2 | TGTGCCAGCAGCTTAGATGGCCCGAACACTGAAGCTTTCTTT | CASSLDGPNTEAFF
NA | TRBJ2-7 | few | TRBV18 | TGTGCCAGCTCACCCGCATCAGGGACCTACGAGCAGTACTTC | CASSPASGTYEQYF
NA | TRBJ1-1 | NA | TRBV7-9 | TGTGCCAGCAGCTTATCCAGTTCGGCGGCTGAAGCTTTCTTT | CASSLSSSAAEAFF
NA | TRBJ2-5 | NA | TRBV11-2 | TGTGCCAGCAGCCCGACCGGGGGACAAGAGACCCAGTACTTC | CASSPTGGQETQYF
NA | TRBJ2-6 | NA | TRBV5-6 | TGTGCCAGCAGCCGCTCTGGGGCCAACGTCCTGACTTTC | CASSRSGANVLTF
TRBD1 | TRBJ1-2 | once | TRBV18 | TGTGCCAGCTCAAGGGACAGAGGCGGAGGTCTTGGCTATGGCTACACCTTC | CASSRDRGGGLGYGYTF
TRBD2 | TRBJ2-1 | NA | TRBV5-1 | TGCGCCAGCAGCTTGAGGGCGGGAGGGGATAGCTCCTACAATGAGCAGTTCTTC | CASSLRAGGDSSYNEQFF
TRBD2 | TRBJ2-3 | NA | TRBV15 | TGTGCCACCAGCAGAGATATCGTGACCGGGACTAGCGAAGCAGATACGCAGTATTTT | CATSRDIVTGTSEADTQYF
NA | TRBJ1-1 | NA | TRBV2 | TGTGCCAGCAGTCCAGGATGGGGGGAAGCTTTCTTT | CASSPGWGEAFF
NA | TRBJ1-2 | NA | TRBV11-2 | TGTGCCAGCAGAACGAGCCGACGGGGGGAGGGCTACACCTTC | CASRTSRRGEGYTF
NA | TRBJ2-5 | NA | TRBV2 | TGTGCCAGCAGAACGGAGGGAGAGACCCAGTACTTC | CASRTEGETQYF
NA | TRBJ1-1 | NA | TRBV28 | TGTGCCAGCAGTCCTCAACAATCCGGGACCTTCCGAGACGCTGAAGCTTTCTTT | CASSPQQSGTFRDAEAFF
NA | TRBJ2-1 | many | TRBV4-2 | TGTGCCAGCACCTCAAGCTACAATGAGCAGTTCTTC | CASTSSYNEQFF
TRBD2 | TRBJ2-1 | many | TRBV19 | TGTGCCAGTCATAGGGAGCGGGGAGGGCCATACAATGAGCAGTTCTTC | CASHRERGGPYNEQFF
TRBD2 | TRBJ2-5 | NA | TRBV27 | TGTGCCAGCAGCAGATTCGGGACTAGCGACCAAGAGACCCAGTACTTC | CASSRFGTSDQETQYF